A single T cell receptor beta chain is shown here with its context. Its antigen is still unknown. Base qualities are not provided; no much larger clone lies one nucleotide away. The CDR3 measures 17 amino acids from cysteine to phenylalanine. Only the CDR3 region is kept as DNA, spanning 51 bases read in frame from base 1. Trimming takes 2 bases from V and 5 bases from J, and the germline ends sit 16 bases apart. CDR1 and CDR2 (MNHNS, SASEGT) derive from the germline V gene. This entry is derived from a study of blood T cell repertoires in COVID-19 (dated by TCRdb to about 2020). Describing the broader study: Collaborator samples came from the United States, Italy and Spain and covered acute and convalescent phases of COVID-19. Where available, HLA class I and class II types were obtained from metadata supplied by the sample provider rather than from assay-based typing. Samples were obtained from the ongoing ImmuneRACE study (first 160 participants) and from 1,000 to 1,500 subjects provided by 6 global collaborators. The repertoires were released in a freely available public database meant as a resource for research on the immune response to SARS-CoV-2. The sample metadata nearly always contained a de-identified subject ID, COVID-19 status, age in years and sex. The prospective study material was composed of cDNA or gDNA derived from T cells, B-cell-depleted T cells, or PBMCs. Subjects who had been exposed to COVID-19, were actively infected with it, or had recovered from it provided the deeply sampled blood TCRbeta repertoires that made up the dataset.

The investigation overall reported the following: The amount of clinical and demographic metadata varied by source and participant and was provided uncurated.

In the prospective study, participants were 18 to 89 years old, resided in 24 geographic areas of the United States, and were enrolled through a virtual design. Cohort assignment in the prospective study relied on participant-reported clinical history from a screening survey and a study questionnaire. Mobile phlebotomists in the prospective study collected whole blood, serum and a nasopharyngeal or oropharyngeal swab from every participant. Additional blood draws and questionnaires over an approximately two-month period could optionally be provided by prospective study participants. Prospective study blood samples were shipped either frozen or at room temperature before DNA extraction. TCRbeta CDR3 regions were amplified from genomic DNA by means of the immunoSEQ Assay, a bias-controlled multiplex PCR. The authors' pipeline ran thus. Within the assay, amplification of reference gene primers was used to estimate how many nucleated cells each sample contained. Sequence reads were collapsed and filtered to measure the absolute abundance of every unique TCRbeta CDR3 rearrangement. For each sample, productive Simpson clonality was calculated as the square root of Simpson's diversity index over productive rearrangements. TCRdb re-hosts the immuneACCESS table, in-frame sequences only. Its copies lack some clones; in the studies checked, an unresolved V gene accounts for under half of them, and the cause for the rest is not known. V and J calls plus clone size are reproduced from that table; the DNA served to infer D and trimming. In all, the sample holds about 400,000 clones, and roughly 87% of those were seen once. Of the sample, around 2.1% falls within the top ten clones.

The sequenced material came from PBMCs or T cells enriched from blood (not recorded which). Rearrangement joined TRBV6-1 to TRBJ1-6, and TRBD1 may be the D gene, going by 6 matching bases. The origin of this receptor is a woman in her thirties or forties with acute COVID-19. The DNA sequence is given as TGTGCCAGCAGTGAATTGGGAGGGGGGGGTAATAATTCACCCCTCCACTTT. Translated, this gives CASSELGGGGNNSPLHF.